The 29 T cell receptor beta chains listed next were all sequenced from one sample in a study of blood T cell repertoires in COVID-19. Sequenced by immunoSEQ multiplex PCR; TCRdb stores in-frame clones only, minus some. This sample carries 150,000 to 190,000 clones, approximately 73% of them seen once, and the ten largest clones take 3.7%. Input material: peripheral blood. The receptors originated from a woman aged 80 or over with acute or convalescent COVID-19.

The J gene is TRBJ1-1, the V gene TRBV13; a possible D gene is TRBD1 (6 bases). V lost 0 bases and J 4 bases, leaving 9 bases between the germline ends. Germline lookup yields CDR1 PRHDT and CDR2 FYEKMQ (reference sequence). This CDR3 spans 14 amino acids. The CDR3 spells CASSLGFRGTEAFF. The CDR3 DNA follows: TGTGCCAGCAGCTTAGGGTTCAGGGGCACTGAAGCTTTCTTT.

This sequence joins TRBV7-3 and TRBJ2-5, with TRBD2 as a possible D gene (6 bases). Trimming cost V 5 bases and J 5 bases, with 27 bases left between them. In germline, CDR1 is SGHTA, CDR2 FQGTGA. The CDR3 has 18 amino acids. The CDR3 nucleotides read TGTGCCAGCAGCCTTACAAGCTTGGGGGGTCCTTTGGGTGAGACCCAGTACTTC. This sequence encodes CASSLTSLGGPLGETQYF.

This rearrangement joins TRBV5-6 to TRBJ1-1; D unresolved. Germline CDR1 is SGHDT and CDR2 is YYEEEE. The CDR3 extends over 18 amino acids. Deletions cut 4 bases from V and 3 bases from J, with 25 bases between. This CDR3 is CASSPQDIHVIWDTEAFF. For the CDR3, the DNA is TGTGCCAGCAGCCCCCAAGACATCCATGTAATATGGGACACTGAAGCTTTCTTT.

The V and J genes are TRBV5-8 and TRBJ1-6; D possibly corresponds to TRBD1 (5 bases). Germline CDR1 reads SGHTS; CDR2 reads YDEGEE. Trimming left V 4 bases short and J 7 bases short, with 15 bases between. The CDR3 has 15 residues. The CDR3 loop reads CASSERGGGNSPLHF. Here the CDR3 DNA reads TGTGCCAGCAGCGAACGGGGGGGAGGGAATTCACCCCTCCACTTT. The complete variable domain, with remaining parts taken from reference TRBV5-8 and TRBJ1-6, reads EAGVTQSPTHLIKTRGQQATLRCSPISGHTSVYWYQQALGLGLQFLLWYDEGEERNRGNFPPRFSGRQFPNYSSELNVNALELEDSALYLCASSERGGGNSPLHFGNGTRLTVT.

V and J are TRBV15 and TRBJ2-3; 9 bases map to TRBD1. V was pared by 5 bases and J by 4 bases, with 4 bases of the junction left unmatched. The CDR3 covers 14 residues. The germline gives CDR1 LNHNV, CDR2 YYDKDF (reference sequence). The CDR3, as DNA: TGTGCCACCAGCCGGGACAGGGTTTCAGATACGCAGTATTTT. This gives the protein CATSRDRVSDTQYF.

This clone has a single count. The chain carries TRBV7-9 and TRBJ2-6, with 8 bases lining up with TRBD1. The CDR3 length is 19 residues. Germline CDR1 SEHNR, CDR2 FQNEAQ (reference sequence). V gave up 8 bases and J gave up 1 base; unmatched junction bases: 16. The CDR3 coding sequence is TGTGCCAGCGCCCTAGGACAGGGAACGAGAGCATCTGGGGCCAACGTCCTGACTTTC. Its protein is CASALGQGTRASGANVLTF.

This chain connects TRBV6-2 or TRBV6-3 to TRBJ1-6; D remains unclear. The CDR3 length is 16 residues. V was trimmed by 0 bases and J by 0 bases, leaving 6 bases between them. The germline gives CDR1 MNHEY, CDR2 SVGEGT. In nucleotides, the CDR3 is TGTGCCAGCAGTTACTCGGGGAGCTCCTATAATTCACCCCTCCACTTT. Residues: CASSYSGSSYNSPLHF.

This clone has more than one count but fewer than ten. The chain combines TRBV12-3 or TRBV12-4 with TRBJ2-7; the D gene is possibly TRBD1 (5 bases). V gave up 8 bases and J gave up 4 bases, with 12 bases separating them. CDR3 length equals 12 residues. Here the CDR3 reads CASGAVAYEQYF. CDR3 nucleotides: TGTGCCAGCGGGGCAGTTGCGTACGAGCAGTACTTC.

The DNA for the CDR3 is TGTGCCTGGAGGGGGGGGACACACGAAGCTTTCTTT. It yields the protein CAWRGGTHEAFF. The chain couples TRBV30 to TRBJ1-1; a weak D match, TRBD1 (6 bases). Trimming shortened V by 3 bases and J by 8 bases, and 13 bases separated the two germline ends. The CDR3 sequence is 12 residues long. The germline V gene encodes CDR1 GTSNPN and CDR2 SVGIG (reference sequence).

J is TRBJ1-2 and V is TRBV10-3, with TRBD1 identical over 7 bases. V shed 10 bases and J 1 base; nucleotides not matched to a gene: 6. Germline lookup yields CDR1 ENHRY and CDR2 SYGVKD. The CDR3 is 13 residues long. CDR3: CANSDRFNYGYTF. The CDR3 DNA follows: TGTGCCAACTCGGACAGGTTTAACTATGGCTACACCTTC.

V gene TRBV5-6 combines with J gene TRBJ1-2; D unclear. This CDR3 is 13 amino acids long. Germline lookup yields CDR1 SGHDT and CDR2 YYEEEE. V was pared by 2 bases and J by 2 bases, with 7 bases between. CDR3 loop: CASSFGRNYGYTF. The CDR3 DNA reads TGTGCCAGCAGCTTTGGCAGGAACTATGGCTACACCTTC.

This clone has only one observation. CDR3 sequence reads: CASSLSVETQYF. CDR3 DNA: TGTGCCAGCAGCCTTAGCGTAGAGACCCAGTACTTC. The genes are TRBV12-3 or TRBV12-4 and TRBJ2-5; maybe TRBD2 (5 bases). The CDR3 sequence is 12 residues long. V was clipped by 6 bases and J by 4 bases, with 9 bases between them.

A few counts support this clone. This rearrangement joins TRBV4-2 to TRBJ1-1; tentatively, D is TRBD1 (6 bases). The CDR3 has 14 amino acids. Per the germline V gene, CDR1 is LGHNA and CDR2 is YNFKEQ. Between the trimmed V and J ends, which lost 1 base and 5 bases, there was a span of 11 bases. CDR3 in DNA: TGTGCCAGCAGCCAAGCACAGGGCTGGACTGAAGCTTTCTTT. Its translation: CASSQAQGWTEAFF.

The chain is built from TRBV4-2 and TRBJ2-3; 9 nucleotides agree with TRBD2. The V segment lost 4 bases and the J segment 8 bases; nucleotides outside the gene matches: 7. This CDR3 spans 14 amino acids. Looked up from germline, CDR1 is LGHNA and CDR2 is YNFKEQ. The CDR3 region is CASSPSSGDGTQYF. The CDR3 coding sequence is TGTGCCAGCAGCCCCTCTAGCGGGGATGGTACGCAGTATTTT.

The CDR3 DNA reads as TGTGCCAGCAGCTTCAGGGTTCCCAGGGATGGCTACACCTTC. It translates to CASSFRVPRDGYTF. This chain joins TRBV7-9 and TRBJ1-2; a possible D gene is TRBD1 (5 bases). The germline CDR1 and CDR2 sequences are SEHNR and FQNEAQ (reference sequence). The CDR3 runs 14 residues. Trimming removed 3 bases from V and 6 bases from J, with 14 bases in between.

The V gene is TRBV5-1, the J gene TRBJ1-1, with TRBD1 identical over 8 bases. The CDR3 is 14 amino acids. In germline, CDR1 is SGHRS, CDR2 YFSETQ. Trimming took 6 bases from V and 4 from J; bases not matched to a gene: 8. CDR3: CASTDPGGITEAFF. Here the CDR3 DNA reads TGCGCCAGCACCGACCCAGGGGGCATCACTGAAGCTTTCTTT.

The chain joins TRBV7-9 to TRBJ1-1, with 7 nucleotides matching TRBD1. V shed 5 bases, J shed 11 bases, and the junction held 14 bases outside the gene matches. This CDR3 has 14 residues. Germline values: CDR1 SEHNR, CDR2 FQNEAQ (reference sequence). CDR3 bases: TGTGCCAGCAGCCCGGGACAGTCGAACCCTGGGGCTTTCTTT. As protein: CASSPGQSNPGAFF.

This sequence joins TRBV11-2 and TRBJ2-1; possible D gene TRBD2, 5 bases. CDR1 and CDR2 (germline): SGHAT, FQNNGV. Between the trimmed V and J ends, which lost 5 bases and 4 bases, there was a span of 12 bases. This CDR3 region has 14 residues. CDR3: CASSPDYTYNEQFF. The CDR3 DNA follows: TGTGCCAGCAGCCCTGACTACACATACAATGAGCAGTTCTTC.

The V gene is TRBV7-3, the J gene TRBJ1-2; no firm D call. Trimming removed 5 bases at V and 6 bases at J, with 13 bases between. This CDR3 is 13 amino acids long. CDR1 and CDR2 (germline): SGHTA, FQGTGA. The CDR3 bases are TGTGCCAGCAGCCCCCGAGCGGGTCATGGCTACACCTTC. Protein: CASSPRAGHGYTF.

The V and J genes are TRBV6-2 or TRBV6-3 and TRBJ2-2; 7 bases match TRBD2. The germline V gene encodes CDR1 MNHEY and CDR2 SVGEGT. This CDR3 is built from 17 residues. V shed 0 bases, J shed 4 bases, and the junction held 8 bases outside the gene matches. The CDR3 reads CASSYSRTSVLTGELFF. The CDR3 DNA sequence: TGTGCCAGCAGTTACTCGAGAACTAGCGTCCTCACCGGGGAGCTGTTTTTT.

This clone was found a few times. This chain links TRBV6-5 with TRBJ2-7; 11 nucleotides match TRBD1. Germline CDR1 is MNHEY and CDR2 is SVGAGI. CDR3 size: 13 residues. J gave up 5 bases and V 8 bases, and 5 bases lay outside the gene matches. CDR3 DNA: TGTGCCAGCTTTTCGGGACAGGGGGACGAGCAGTACTTC. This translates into CASFSGQGDEQYF.

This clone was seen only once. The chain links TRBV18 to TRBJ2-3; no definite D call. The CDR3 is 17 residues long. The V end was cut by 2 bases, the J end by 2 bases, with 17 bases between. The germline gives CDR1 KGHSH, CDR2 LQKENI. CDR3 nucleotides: TGTGCCAGCTCACCAAGTTCCCAGATCATTCACACAGATACGCAGTATTTT. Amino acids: CASSPSSQIIHTDTQYF.

CDR3 region: CASSAQGSRYGYTF. For the CDR3, the DNA is TGTGCCAGCAGCGCACAGGGCAGCAGGTATGGCTACACCTTC. The V gene is TRBV5-4, the J gene TRBJ1-2; possibly TRBD1 for D (6 bases). The germline V and J ends were trimmed by 4 bases and 5 bases, with 15 bases remaining between them. The CDR3 has 14 amino acids. Germline values: CDR1 SGHNT, CDR2 YYREEE (reference sequence).

The CDR3, as DNA: TGTGCCAGCAGCTTAAGTTCAGGTCCGGGGTCCCAGTACTTC. Amino acids: CASSLSSGPGSQYF. The genes are TRBV7-8 and TRBJ2-5; possibly TRBD2 for D (5 bases). Trimming took off 2 bases at V and 9 bases at J, with 16 bases between the two ends. This CDR3 is 14 amino acids long. Germline V CDR1 and CDR2: SGHVS, FQNEAQ.

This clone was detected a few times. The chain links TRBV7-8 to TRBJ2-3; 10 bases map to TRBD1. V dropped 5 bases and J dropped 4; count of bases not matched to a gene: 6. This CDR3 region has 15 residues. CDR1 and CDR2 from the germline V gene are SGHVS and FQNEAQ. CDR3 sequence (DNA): TGTGCCAGCAGCGTGGGACAGGGGAATTCAGATACGCAGTATTTT. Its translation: CASSVGQGNSDTQYF. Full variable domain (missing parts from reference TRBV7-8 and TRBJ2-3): GAGVSQSPRYKVAKRGQDVALRCDPISGHVSLFWYQQALGQGPEFLTYFQNEAQLDKSGLPSDRFFAERPEGSVSTLKIQRTQQEDSAVYLCASSVGQGNSDTQYFGPGTRLTVL.

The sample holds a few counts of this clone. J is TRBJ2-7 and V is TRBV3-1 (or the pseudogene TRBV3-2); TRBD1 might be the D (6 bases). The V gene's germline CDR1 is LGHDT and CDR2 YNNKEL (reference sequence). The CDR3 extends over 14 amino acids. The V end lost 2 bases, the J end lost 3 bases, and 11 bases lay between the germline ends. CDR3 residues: CASSQTGSSYEQYF. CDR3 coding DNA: TGTGCCAGCAGCCAAACAGGGTCAAGCTACGAGCAGTACTTC.

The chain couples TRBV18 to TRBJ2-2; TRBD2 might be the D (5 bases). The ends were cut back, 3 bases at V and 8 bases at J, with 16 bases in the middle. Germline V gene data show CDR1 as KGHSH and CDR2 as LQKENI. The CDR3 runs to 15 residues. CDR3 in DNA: TGTGCCAGCTCACCGCCGGGATCACTTATTGGGGAGCTGTTTTTT. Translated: CASSPPGSLIGELFF.

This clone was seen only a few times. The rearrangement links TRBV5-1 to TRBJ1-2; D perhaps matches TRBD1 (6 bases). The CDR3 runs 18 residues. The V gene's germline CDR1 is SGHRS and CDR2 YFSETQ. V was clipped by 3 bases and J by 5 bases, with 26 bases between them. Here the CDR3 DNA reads TGCGCCAGCAGCTCATCCTCACCGACAGGAAGGATGGAATATGGCTACACCTTC. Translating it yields CASSSSSPTGRMEYGYTF.

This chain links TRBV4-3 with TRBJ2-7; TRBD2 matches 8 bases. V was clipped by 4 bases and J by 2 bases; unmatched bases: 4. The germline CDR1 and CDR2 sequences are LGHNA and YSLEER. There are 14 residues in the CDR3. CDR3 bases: TGCGCCAGCAGCCCCAATAGCGGGGCCTACGAGCAGTACTTC. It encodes CASSPNSGAYEQYF.